Sequencing of this TCR beta chain was carried out in a study of regulatory T cells in long-lasting Graves disease. Regarding time point: newly diagnosed GD, antithyroid drugs for less than 3 months. TCR sequences were obtained from RNA taken from PBMCs. This clonotype was counted ten times or more. The CDR3 spans 16 residues. Germline values: CDR1 DFQATT, CDR2 SNEGSKA (reference sequence). The trim removed 6 bases at V and 1 base at J, leaving 5 bases unmatched. The authors built TCR beta libraries using iRepertoire HTBI primers and Arm-PCR of CDR3 regions. TCRdb called the multiplex PCR reads again in MiXCR, with one record for every CDR3 protein. The sample includes over 350,000 distinct CDR3 sequences, roughly 15% seen only once; the top ten take roughly 7.7%. These data were also reused for a study on T cells in Graves' hyperthyroidism and ophthalmopathy.

The rearrangement uses TRBV20-1 and TRBJ2-6; TRBD1 agrees at 11 bases. The clonotype comes from a woman in her thirties or forties with Graves disease. The sequencing used peripheral blood mononuclear cells (PBMCs), collected at new diagnosis, from a patient treated with antithyroid drugs. The DNA for the CDR3 is TGCAGTGCAGAGGACAGGGGGCCTTCTGGGGCCAACGTCCTGACTTTC. Protein sequence: CSAEDRGPSGANVLTF.